This T cell receptor beta chain was observed in a study of cytomegalovirus exposure and HLA in healthy donors. At the level of the study: The 120 or so validation repertoires were produced on the same platform as the 500 to 800 repertoires of the first cohort. This was reported in a later analysis. Study results and caveats: Usually a TCR sequence was rare, but some public TCRs were found in many donors. Through in vitro validation, a few CMV-associated chains were shown to be specific for CMV antigens.

In its sample, this clone was seen a few times. What it binds is not known. Profiled with immunoSEQ multiplex PCR; TCRdb holds only in-frame clones, not every one. The sample lists approximately 300,000 clones; about nine tenths were seen once. There are 15 residues in the CDR3. The germline V gene has CDR1 MNHEY and CDR2 SVGAGI. The V and J ends lost 8 bases and 5 bases, in that order; junction bases with no gene match: 10. The sequencing sample was made of PBMCs. The TCR comes from a woman under 30 in good health and CMV-seronegative. J is TRBJ2-2 and V is TRBV6-5; 8 nucleotides align to TRBD2. The CDR3 region is CASGGAGGLTGELFF. The CDR3 nucleotides are TGTGCCAGCGGCGGGGCGGGAGGATTGACCGGGGAGCTGTTTTTT.